The 10 T cell receptor beta chains below come from one sample, sequenced in a study of vaccination effects on CD4 cells after COVID-19. Clones were read by immunoSEQ multiplex PCR, and TCRdb kept only the in-frame ones, dropping some. The sample contains tens of thousands of clones, over 70% of which appear only once. The antigens for these receptors are not known. Expansion with viral peptide pools was applied to antigen-specific CD4+ T cells by the ViraFEST assay prior to sequencing. CD4+ T cell isolation took place after 10 days of culture. Having tested negative for nucleocapsid antibodies, the vaccine recipients showed no prior SARS-CoV-2 infection. This specimen consisted of CD4+ T cells from PBMCs cultured with SARS-CoV-2 spike peptides, obtained before COVID-19 vaccination. Receptor source: a human donor who received a COVID-19 vaccine.

This chain uses TRBV6-1 with TRBJ2-7; the D is unclear. The CDR3 has 11 residues. Germline V lookup: CDR1 MNHNS, CDR2 SASEGT. Between the trimmed V and J ends, which lost 3 bases and 2 bases, there was a span of 2 bases. The DNA of the CDR3 is TGTGCCAGCAGTGACCCCTACGAGCAGTACGTC. Protein product: CASSDPYEQYV.

This clone was detected only once. The genes are TRBV21-1 and TRBJ2-7; TRBD1, the table's D call, lacks a check against the DNA. TRBV21-1 is tagged as a pseudogene. The CDR3 sequence is 15 residues long. This CDR3 is CASSKGITGGCEQYV. The CDR3 DNA reads TGTGCCAGCAGCAAAGGTATCACAGGGGGCTGCGAGCAGTACGTC.

This chain links TRBV29-1 with TRBJ1-1; 11 bases line up with TRBD1. This CDR3 contains 13 residues. The germline V gene has CDR1 SQVTM and CDR2 ANQGSEA. J was trimmed by 5 bases and V by 7 bases; bases with no gene match: 6. This CDR3 reads CSGRTGGMTEAFF. DNA for the CDR3: TGCAGCGGCCGGACAGGGGGCATGACTGAAGCTTTCTTT.

The chain employs TRBV7-2 and TRBJ1-6, with 8 bases matching TRBD1. Trimming removed 5 bases from V and 11 bases from J; junction bases left unmatched: 5. Germline loops: CDR1 SGHTA, CDR2 FQGNSA. This CDR3 comprises 13 residues. The CDR3 DNA sequence: TGTGCCAGCAGCACTACAGGGGGTGCACCCCTCCACTTT. Translated, it gives CASSTTGGAPLHF.

The chain is built from TRBV21-1 and TRBJ1-4. TRBV21-1 is tagged as a pseudogene. This CDR3 region has 15 residues. CDR3 sequence: CASSKSTEARGKLFF. CDR3 bases: TGTGCCAGCAGCAAGTCGACGGAGGCTAGGGGAAAACTGTTTTTT.

The chain employs TRBV5-6 and TRBJ2-2; D not certain. The CDR3 sequence is 13 residues long. Germline CDR1 and CDR2: SGHDT and YYEEEE. The ends were cut back, 1 base at V and 4 bases at J, with 5 bases in the middle. The CDR3 region has the DNA TGTGCCAGCAGCTTGTCGGCCACCGGGGAGCTGTTTTTT. This codes for CASSLSATGELFF.

The chain combines TRBV5-4 with TRBJ2-1; maybe TRBD1 (6 bases). In germline, CDR1 is SGHNT, CDR2 YYREEE (reference sequence). The CDR3 sequence is 14 residues long. Trimming took off 3 bases at V and 7 bases at J, with 14 bases between the two ends. CDR3 loop: CASSSFSRGNEQFF. CDR3 in DNA: TGTGCCAGCAGCTCATTTTCCAGGGGAAATGAGCAGTTCTTC. The full variable domain, with the rest looked up from reference TRBV5-4 and TRBJ2-1, is ETGVTQSPTHLIKTRGQQVTLRCSSQSGHNTVSWYQQALGQGPQFIFQYYREEENGRGNFPPRFSGLQFPNYSSELNVNALELDDSALYLCASSSFSRGNEQFFGPGTRLTVL.

This clone has just a few counts. The chain carries TRBV28 and TRBJ1-2; TRBD1 aligns across 9 bases. V lost 0 bases and J lost 9; bases outside the gene matches: 8. Per the germline V gene, CDR1 is MDHEN and CDR2 is SYDVKM. The CDR3 has 15 residues. The CDR3 protein is CASSLWAGQGFRYTF. CDR3 DNA: TGTGCCAGCAGTTTATGGGCGGGACAGGGCTTCCGCTACACCTTC.

Points on this clone: A junction end diverges from the germline sequence, so it may reflect a read error. The chain is built from TRBV24-1 and TRBJ1-5, with TRBD1 identical over 8 bases. The germline gives CDR1 KGHDR, CDR2 SFDVKD. CDR3 size: 17 residues. The CDR3 loop reads CATGDATGGGSNQPQHF. CDR3 in DNA: TGTGCCACCGGTGATGCTACAGGGGGAGGTAGCAATCAGCCCCAGCATTTT.

This chain uses TRBV9 with TRBJ1-2; D perhaps matches TRBD1 (6 bases). The CDR3 is 15 residues long. Trimming cost V 0 bases and J 8 bases, with 17 bases left between them. Germline assignment: CDR1 SGDLS and CDR2 YYNGEE. The CDR3 here is CASSVGWDTAIGYTF. CDR3 sequence (DNA): TGTGCCAGCAGCGTAGGATGGGACACGGCAATCGGCTACACCTTC.